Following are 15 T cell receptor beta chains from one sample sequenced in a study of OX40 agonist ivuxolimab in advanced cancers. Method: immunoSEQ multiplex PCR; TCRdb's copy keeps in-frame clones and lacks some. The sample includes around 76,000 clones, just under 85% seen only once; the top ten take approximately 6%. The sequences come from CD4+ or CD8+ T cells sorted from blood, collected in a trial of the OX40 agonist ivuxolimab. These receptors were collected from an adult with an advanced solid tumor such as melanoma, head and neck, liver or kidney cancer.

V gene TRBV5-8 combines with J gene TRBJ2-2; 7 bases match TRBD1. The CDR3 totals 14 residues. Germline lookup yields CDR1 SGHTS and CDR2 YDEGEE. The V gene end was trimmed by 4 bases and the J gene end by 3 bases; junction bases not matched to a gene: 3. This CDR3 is CASSPGQYTGELFF. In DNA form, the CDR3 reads TGTGCCAGCAGCCCGGGACAGTACACCGGGGAGCTGTTTTTT.

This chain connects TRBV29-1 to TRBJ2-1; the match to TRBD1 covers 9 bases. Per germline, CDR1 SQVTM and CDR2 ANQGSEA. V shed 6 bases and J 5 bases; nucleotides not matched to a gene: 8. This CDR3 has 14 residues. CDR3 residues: CSVNAGTGNNEQFF. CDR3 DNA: TGCAGCGTGAACGCCGGGACAGGGAACAATGAGCAGTTCTTC.

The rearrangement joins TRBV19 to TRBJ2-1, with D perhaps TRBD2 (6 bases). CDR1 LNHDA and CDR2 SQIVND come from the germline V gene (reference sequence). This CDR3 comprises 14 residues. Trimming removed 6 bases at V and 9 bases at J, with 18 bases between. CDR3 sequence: CASSSNYAGIEQFF. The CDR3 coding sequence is TGTGCCAGTAGCTCAAACTACGCGGGAATTGAGCAGTTCTTC.

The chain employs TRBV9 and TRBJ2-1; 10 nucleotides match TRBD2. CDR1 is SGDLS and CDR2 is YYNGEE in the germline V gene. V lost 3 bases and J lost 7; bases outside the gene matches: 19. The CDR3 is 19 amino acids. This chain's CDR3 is CASSGKATLAGERWNEQFF. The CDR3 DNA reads TGTGCCAGCAGCGGAAAGGCTACCCTAGCGGGAGAAAGGTGGAATGAGCAGTTCTTC.

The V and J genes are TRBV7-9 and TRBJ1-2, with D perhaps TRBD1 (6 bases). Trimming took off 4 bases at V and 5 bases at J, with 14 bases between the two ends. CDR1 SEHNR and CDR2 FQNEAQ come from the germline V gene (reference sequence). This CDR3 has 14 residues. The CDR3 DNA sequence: TGTGCCAGCAGCTCGGGGACACCTCCGTATGGCTACACCTTC. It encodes CASSSGTPPYGYTF.

CDR3 sequence (DNA): TGTGCCAGCAGCCAAGAGGTCGGGGGGGCCGAGGAGCAGTACGTC. This translates into CASSQEVGGAEEQYV. This chain connects TRBV4-2 to TRBJ2-7; the match to TRBD2 covers 8 bases. Germline V lookup: CDR1 LGHNA, CDR2 YNFKEQ. The CDR3 is 15 residues long. V gave up 0 bases and J gave up 7 bases; unmatched junction bases: 8.

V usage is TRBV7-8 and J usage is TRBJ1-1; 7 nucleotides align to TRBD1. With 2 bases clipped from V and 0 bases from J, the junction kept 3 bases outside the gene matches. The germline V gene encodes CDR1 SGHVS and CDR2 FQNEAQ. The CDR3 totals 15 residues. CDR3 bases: TGTGCCAGCAGCTTAACAGGGGCAATGAACACTGAAGCTTTCTTT. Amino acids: CASSLTGAMNTEAFF.

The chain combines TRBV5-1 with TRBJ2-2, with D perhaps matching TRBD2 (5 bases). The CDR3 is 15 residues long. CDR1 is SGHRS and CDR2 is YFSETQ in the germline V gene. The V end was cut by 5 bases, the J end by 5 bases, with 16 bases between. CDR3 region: CASRLKLGATGELFF. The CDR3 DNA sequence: TGCGCCAGCAGGTTGAAACTAGGAGCGACCGGGGAGCTGTTTTTT.

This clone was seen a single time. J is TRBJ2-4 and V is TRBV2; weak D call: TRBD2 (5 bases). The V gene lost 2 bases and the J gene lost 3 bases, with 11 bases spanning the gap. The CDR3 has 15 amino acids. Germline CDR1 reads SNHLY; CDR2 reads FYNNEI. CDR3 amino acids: CASSEIRGNKNIQYF. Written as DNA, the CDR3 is TGTGCCAGCAGTGAAATACGGGGAAACAAAAACATTCAGTACTTC.

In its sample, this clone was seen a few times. The CDR3 DNA reads TGTGCCAGCAGTTACGAGGCAGTCGCCCCTAACTATGGCTACACCTTC. It yields the protein CASSYEAVAPNYGYTF. The rearrangement links TRBV6-6 to TRBJ1-2; D is unresolved. The CDR3 runs to 16 residues. Germline V gene sequence: CDR1 MNHNY, CDR2 SVGAGI (reference sequence). V shed 2 bases and J shed 0 bases, with 13 bases lying between them.

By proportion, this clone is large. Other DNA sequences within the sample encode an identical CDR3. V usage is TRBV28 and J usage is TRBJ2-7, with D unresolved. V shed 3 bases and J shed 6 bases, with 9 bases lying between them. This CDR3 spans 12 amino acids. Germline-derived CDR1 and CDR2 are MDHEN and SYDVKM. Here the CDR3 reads CASSLGGAEQYV. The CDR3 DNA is TGTGCCAGCAGTTTGGGCGGAGCCGAGCAGTACGTC.

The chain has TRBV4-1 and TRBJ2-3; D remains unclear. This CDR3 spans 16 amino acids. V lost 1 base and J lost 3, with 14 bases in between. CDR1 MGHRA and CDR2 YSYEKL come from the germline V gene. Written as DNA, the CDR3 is TGCGCCAGCAGCCAAGGAAGGTCCTTGAGTACAGATACGCAGTATTTT. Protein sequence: CASSQGRSLSTDTQYF.

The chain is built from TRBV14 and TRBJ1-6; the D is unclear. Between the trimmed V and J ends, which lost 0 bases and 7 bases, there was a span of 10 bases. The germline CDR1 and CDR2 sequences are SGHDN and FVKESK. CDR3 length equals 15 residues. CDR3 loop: CASSQERTPNSPLHF. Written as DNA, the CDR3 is TGTGCCAGCAGCCAAGAGAGGACGCCAAATTCACCCCTCCACTTT.

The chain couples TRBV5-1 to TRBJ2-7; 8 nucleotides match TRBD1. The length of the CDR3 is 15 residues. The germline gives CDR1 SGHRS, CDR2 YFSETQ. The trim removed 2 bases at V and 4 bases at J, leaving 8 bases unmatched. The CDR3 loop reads CASSFSLQGDYEQYF. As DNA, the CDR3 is TGCGCCAGCAGCTTCAGCCTACAGGGGGATTACGAGCAGTACTTC. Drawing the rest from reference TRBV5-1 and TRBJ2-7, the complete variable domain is KAGVTQTPRYLIKTRGQQVTLSCSPISGHRSVSWYQQTPGQGLQFLFEYFSETQRNKGNFPGRFSGRQFSNSRSEMNVSTLELGDSALYLCASSFSLQGDYEQYFGPGTRLTVT.

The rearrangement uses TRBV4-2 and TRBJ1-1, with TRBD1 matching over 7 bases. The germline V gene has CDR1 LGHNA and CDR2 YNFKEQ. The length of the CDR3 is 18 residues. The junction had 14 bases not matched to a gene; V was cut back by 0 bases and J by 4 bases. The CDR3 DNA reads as TGTGCCAGCAGCCAAGATCGGCCCAAAACAGGGGTAGGCACTGAAGCTTTCTTT. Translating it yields CASSQDRPKTGVGTEAFF.